The T cell receptor (beta chain) described here comes from a study of cytomegalovirus exposure and HLA in healthy donors. The V gene's germline CDR1 is MNHEY and CDR2 SMNVEV (reference sequence). V lost 5 bases and J 11 bases, leaving 15 bases between the germline ends. The CDR3 totals 12 residues. PCR primers comprised 60 Vbeta and 13 Jbeta primers. The table came from immunoSEQ multiplex PCR; TCRdb's copy has only in-frame clones and leaves some out. The repertoire holds about 170,000 clones, with around 84% as singletons. This chain joins TRBV27 and TRBJ1-2; a weak D match, TRBD1 (6 bases). The TCR originated in a man aged 18 to 29 in good health and CMV-seropositive. Sample: PBMCs. CDR3 region: CASSDGTPPYTF. The CDR3 DNA reads as TGTGCCAGCAGTGACGGGACACCCCCGTACACCTTC.